This TCR beta chain was identified during a study of T cell repertoires in cytomegalovirus infection. In the study overall: Recently identified HLA-C-restricted CMV epitopes and well-studied HLA-B-restricted CMV epitopes were used by the study. Based on public TCR beta signatures, there were indications of CMV infection and of a matching HLA type. Findings of the study overall: Carriage of CMV together with the relevant HLA was identifiable through cumulative public TCR beta family frequency.

Germline CDR1 reads SGHVS; CDR2 reads FNYEAQ. The V end was cut by 1 base, the J end by 4 bases, with 17 bases between. CDR3 length: 17 residues. TCRdb fed the reads into MiXCR, producing one record per CDR3 protein. The sample carries approximately 1,000,000 distinct CDR3 sequences, around 32% recorded once. As regards this clonotype: Its antigen remains unidentified.

The sequences come from cultured CD8+ T cells from PBMCs, collected from culture after CMV antigen stimulation. The sequence derives from a human donor in good health (CMV status not recorded). Some clones in this sample may be carry-over from other donors' samples. The J gene is TRBJ1-3, the V gene TRBV7-6; D perhaps matches TRBD1 (5 bases). The CDR3 loop is CASSLVGDEITGNTIYF. CDR3 sequence (DNA): TGTGCCAGCAGCTTAGTAGGGGACGAAATTACCGGAAACACCATATATTTT.